These 24 T cell receptor beta chains were all obtained from the same sample, sequenced in a study of beta chain features in type 1 diabetes (dated by TCRdb to 2016 to 2019). The library was generated by the immunoSEQ multiplex PCR assay. The entire amount of isolated RNA was reverse transcribed using the High Capacity cDNA Reverse Transcription Kit, so the sequenced TCRB transcripts were expressed ones. TCRdb re-hosts the immuneACCESS table, in-frame sequences only. Its copies lack some clones; in the studies checked, an unresolved V gene accounts for under half of them, and the cause for the rest is not known. The sample table holds about 250,000 clones, of which roughly 14% were seen once. Around 0.03% of the sample is taken by the ten largest. The specimen sequenced was naive CD4+ T cells from blood. What the cell subset or site label conveys for this sample: true naive CD4+ T cells. The receptors stem from a woman aged 40 to 55 in good health.

This clone has ten or more counts. The chain joins TRBV21-1 to TRBJ2-3; the table gives TRBD1 as D, unverified against the DNA. TRBV21-1 is annotated as a pseudogene. The length of the CDR3 is 11 residues. CDR3 in DNA: TGTGCCAGTCAGGGAACAGATACGCAGTATTTT. Protein: CASQGTDTQYF.

The chain uses TRBV10-3 and TRBJ1-6, with 9 bases lining up with TRBD1. The germline CDR1 and CDR2 sequences are ENHRY and SYGVKD. This CDR3 contains 16 residues. Trimming took 5 bases from V and 5 from J; bases not matched to a gene: 7. CDR3 sequence: CAISLQGARNNSPLHF. Written as DNA, the CDR3 is TGTGCCATCAGTCTACAGGGGGCGCGGAATAATTCACCCCTCCACTTT.

V and J are TRBV4-1 and TRBJ2-7, with D perhaps TRBD2 (7 bases). V gave up 0 bases and J gave up 2 bases, with 17 bases separating them. The CDR3 spans 17 residues. The germline V gene encodes CDR1 MGHRA and CDR2 YSYEKL. CDR3 in amino acids: CASSQDGGGGLTYEQYF. CDR3 DNA: TGCGCCAGCAGCCAAGATGGAGGCGGGGGCCTTACCTACGAGCAGTACTTC.

This chain joins TRBV7-2 and TRBJ2-7, with TRBD2 matching over 11 bases. J lost 7 bases, V lost 6 bases, and 8 bases had no gene match. CDR1 and CDR2 (germline): SGHTA, FQGNSA. This CDR3 comprises 14 residues. CDR3 nucleotides: TGTGCCAGCAGGCAAACTAGCGGGGGCGTAGAGCAGTACTTC. Amino acid sequence: CASRQTSGGVEQYF.

This clone was detected a few times. This CDR3 is CSVDGDRGYSNEKLFF. CDR3 DNA sequence: TGCAGCGTTGATGGGGACAGGGGGTATAGTAATGAAAAACTGTTTTTT. The V call is TRBV29-1, the J call TRBJ1-4; 11 bases map to TRBD1. CDR1 is SQVTM and CDR2 is ANQGSEA in the germline V gene. V lost 3 bases, J lost 4 bases, and 7 bases stayed unmatched. The CDR3 totals 16 residues.

The chain has TRBV18 and TRBJ1-5, with D hard to call. Germline loops: CDR1 KGHSH, CDR2 LQKENI. There are 13 residues in the CDR3. V was trimmed by 4 bases and J by 7 bases, leaving 11 bases between them. This chain's CDR3 is CASSLRREQPQHF. CDR3 bases: TGTGCCAGCTCACTCAGGAGGGAACAGCCCCAGCATTTT.

The chain employs TRBV4-1 and TRBJ2-5; D gene ambiguous. V shed 4 bases and J shed 0 bases, with 6 bases lying between them. Germline V gene lookup returns CDR1 MGHRA and CDR2 YSYEKL. The CDR3 runs 13 residues. The CDR3 coding sequence is TGCGCCAGCAGCCTGTCGTACCAAGAGACCCAGTACTTC. This encodes CASSLSYQETQYF.

This clone was seen more than once but under ten times. The rearrangement joins TRBV7-2 to TRBJ2-1; TRBD2 matches 11 bases. Losses at the gene ends were 4 bases for V and 7 bases for J; bases not matched to a gene: 6. The CDR3 loop spans 15 amino acids. Germline loops: CDR1 SGHTA, CDR2 FQGNSA. In DNA form, the CDR3 reads TGTGCCAGCAGCTGGGGGGCTAGCGGGGGGAATGAGCAGTTCTTC. Translated, it gives CASSWGASGGNEQFF.

This clone was seen more than once but under ten times. The V and J genes are TRBV5-6 and TRBJ1-1; 8 bases line up with TRBD1. This CDR3 region has 16 residues. CDR1 and CDR2 from the germline V gene are SGHDT and YYEEEE. J lost 5 bases, V lost 1 base, and 10 bases had no gene match. The CDR3 sequence: CASSLTRTGLGTEAFF. The CDR3 DNA is TGTGCCAGCAGCTTGACAAGGACAGGGTTAGGGACTGAAGCTTTCTTT.

In its sample, this clone was seen once. The CDR3 DNA is TGTGCCAGCAGGTCGGAATCGTCAGGCCGGGAGCAGTACTTC. Its translation is CASRSESSGREQYF. V gene TRBV2 combines with J gene TRBJ2-7; D ambiguous. The ends were cut back, 6 bases at V and 7 bases at J, with 19 bases in the middle. The CDR3 covers 14 residues. Looked up from germline, CDR1 is SNHLY and CDR2 is FYNNEI.

This clone was seen a handful of times. CDR3 sequence (DNA): TGTGCCAGCAGCTTCCCTAATCAGCCCCAGCATTTT. It yields the protein CASSFPNQPQHF. The chain joins TRBV7-9 to TRBJ1-5; D is undetermined. CDR1 and CDR2 (germline): SEHNR, FQNEAQ (reference sequence). Trimming removed 3 bases at V and 4 bases at J, with 4 bases between. This CDR3 spans 12 amino acids.

This clone has a handful of counts. The CDR3 loop reads CASSRRVRGLEQYF. In DNA, the CDR3 is TGTGCCAGCAGCCGCCGGGTGAGGGGGCTCGAGCAGTACTTC. The chain links TRBV11-2 to TRBJ2-7; 7 bases line up with TRBD1. This CDR3 comprises 14 residues. Germline V gene sequence: CDR1 SGHAT, CDR2 FQNNGV. V shed 5 bases, J shed 6 bases, and the junction held 10 bases outside the gene matches.

The V call is TRBV7-9, the J call TRBJ1-1, with 9 bases matching TRBD1. The CDR3 consists of 15 residues. V shed 5 bases, J shed 1 base, and the junction held 5 bases outside the gene matches. The germline CDR1 and CDR2 sequences are SEHNR and FQNEAQ (reference sequence). This CDR3 reads CASSVRQGENTEAFF. Here the CDR3 DNA reads TGTGCCAGCAGCGTTCGACAGGGGGAGAACACTGAAGCTTTCTTT.

The rearrangement uses TRBV5-4 and TRBJ1-4, with TRBD1 matching 9 bases. With V trimmed by 3 bases and J by 7 bases, 16 bases remained unmatched. The CDR3 is made up of 18 amino acids. CDR1 SGHNT and CDR2 YYREEE come from the germline V gene (reference sequence). This CDR3 reads CASSSIRDRDIPGEKLFF. CDR3 nucleotides: TGTGCCAGCAGCTCGATTCGGGACAGGGATATTCCTGGTGAAAAACTGTTTTTT.

The rearrangement links TRBV5-1 to TRBJ2-2; 14 nucleotides align to TRBD2. The J segment lost 0 bases and the V segment lost 3 bases, leaving 4 bases of the junction unmatched. This CDR3 region has 18 residues. Per the germline V gene, CDR1 is SGHRS and CDR2 is YFSETQ. As DNA, the CDR3 is TGCGCCAGCAGCTCCGGACTAGCGGGGGGTACGAACACCGGGGAGCTGTTTTTT. As protein: CASSSGLAGGTNTGELFF.

The chain has TRBV18 and TRBJ1-1, with D possibly being TRBD1 (6 bases). CDR1 and CDR2 (germline): KGHSH, LQKENI. Trimming pared 3 bases from V and 1 base from J, leaving 12 bases between. The CDR3 has 15 amino acids. The CDR3 reads CASSPLDSPNTEAFF. The CDR3 DNA reads as TGTGCCAGCTCACCGTTGGACAGCCCGAACACTGAAGCTTTCTTT.

In its sample, this clone was seen a few times. This chain links TRBV6-5 with TRBJ2-7, with D possibly being TRBD2 (6 bases). The CDR3 extends over 12 amino acids. CDR1 MNHEY and CDR2 SVGAGI come from the germline V gene. V was trimmed by 10 bases and J by 11 bases, leaving 21 bases between them. The CDR3 loop reads CATKTLTGGEYF. CDR3 bases: TGTGCCACAAAGACCCTCACAGGCGGGGAGTACTTC.

The rearrangement uses TRBV2 and TRBJ2-7, with a tentative D call TRBD1 (6 bases). Germline V gene sequence: CDR1 SNHLY, CDR2 FYNNEI. V was shortened by 10 bases and J by 3 bases, with 13 bases between the two germline ends. The CDR3 has 12 residues. Here the CDR3 reads CATAKGDYEQYF. In nucleotides, the CDR3 is TGTGCCACGGCGAAGGGGGACTACGAGCAGTACTTC.

V is TRBV5-6 and J is TRBJ1-2; D might be TRBD1 (6 bases). The germline V gene encodes CDR1 SGHDT and CDR2 YYEEEE. Trimming cost V 3 bases and J 0 bases, with 12 bases left between them. CDR3 length: 15 residues. In DNA, the CDR3 is TGTGCCAGCAGCTGGGCGGACAGAGCTAACTATGGCTACACCTTC. Its protein product is CASSWADRANYGYTF.

The sample holds a few counts of this clone. The rearrangement links TRBV2 to TRBJ2-7, with TRBD1 as a possible D gene (6 bases). Germline V gene data show CDR1 as SNHLY and CDR2 as FYNNEI. The CDR3 extends over 16 amino acids. Trimming shortened V by 6 bases and J by 8 bases, and 26 bases separated the two germline ends. For the CDR3, the DNA is TGTGCCAGCAGCCGGCGGCCCGGGACACACTATCTCAAGCAGTACTTC. Translated, it gives CASSRRPGTHYLKQYF.

This clone was detected only a few times. V is TRBV11-2 and J is TRBJ1-2; D is perhaps TRBD1 (5 bases). The CDR3 is 14 amino acids. CDR1 is SGHAT, CDR2 FQNNGV, per germline. The V and J ends lost 7 bases and 4 bases respectively, with 16 bases between them. The CDR3 DNA reads as TGTGCCAGCACCCCCGGCGGGGGGACCTATGGCTACACCTTC. This translates into CASTPGGGTYGYTF. The full variable domain, its missing parts supplied by reference TRBV11-2 and TRBJ1-2, is EAGVAQSPRYKIIEKRQSVAFWCNPISGHATLYWYQQILGQGPKLLIQFQNNGVVDDSQLPKDRFSAERLKGVDSTLKIQPAKLEDSAVYLCASTPGGGTYGYTFGSGTRLTVV.

The V and J genes are TRBV18 and TRBJ2-5; no clear D. Trimming removed 3 bases at V and 1 base at J, with 12 bases between. The CDR3 runs to 15 residues. Per the germline V gene, CDR1 is KGHSH and CDR2 is LQKENI. CDR3 residues: CASSPRDAPQETQYF. DNA of the CDR3: TGTGCCAGCTCACCTCGCGATGCGCCCCAAGAGACCCAGTACTTC. Full variable domain (missing parts from reference TRBV18 and TRBJ2-5): NAGVMQNPRHLVRRRGQEARLRCSPMKGHSHVYWYRQLPEEGLKFMVYLQKENIIDESGMPKERFSAEFPKEGPSILRIQQVVRGDSAAYFCASSPRDAPQETQYFGPGTRLLVL.

The rearrangement links TRBV5-1 to TRBJ2-2; 8 bases are shared with TRBD2. CDR3 length: 16 amino acids. Germline lookup yields CDR1 SGHRS and CDR2 YFSETQ. The trim removed 2 bases at V and 7 bases at J, leaving 10 bases unmatched. The CDR3 DNA reads as TGCGCCAGCAGCTTCGGCGGGGGGCCTAATGACGGGGAGCTGTTTTTT. This sequence encodes CASSFGGGPNDGELFF. Combining the CDR3 with reference TRBV5-1 and TRBJ2-2 gives the whole variable domain KAGVTQTPRYLIKTRGQQVTLSCSPISGHRSVSWYQQTPGQGLQFLFEYFSETQRNKGNFPGRFSGRQFSNSRSEMNVSTLELGDSALYLCASSFGGGPNDGELFFGEGSRLTVL.

Only a few counts were recorded for this clone. The chain links TRBV5-1 to TRBJ2-6, with TRBD2 identical over 7 bases. The CDR3 length is 15 residues. Germline lookup yields CDR1 SGHRS and CDR2 YFSETQ. V gave up 2 bases and J gave up 2 bases; unmatched junction bases: 1. The CDR3, as DNA: TGCGCCAGCAGCTTCGCGGGGGCTGGGGCCAACGTCCTGACTTTC. It specifies CASSFAGAGANVLTF.